One sample yielded the 6 T cell receptor beta chains listed below, sequenced in a study of blood T cell repertoires in COVID-19. TCRdb keeps only in-frame clones here, not all; method: immunoSEQ multiplex PCR. Here the sample spans tens of thousands of clones, approximately 89% being singletons. What was sequenced was peripheral blood. The receptors originated from a human donor with active COVID-19. The donor label of this sample is uncertain.

The chain employs TRBV7-6 and TRBJ1-5; D unclear. The V end lost 4 bases, the J end lost 7 bases, and 11 bases lay between the germline ends. CDR1 and CDR2 from the germline V gene are SGHVS and FNYEAQ. This CDR3 is 13 amino acids long. The chain's CDR3 is CASSSLQAQPQHF. In nucleotides, the CDR3 is TGTGCCAGCAGCTCGCTTCAGGCGCAGCCCCAGCATTTT.

This clone appeared a few times. The chain is built from TRBV7-8 and TRBJ2-7; 8 nucleotides agree with TRBD1. V shed 5 bases, J shed 4 bases, and the junction held 10 bases outside the gene matches. CDR1 and CDR2 from the germline V gene are SGHVS and FQNEAQ. The CDR3 is made up of 15 amino acids. The CDR3 is CASSPRTGTIYEQYF. DNA of the CDR3: TGTGCCAGCAGCCCCCGGACAGGGACGATATACGAGCAGTACTTC.

The J gene is TRBJ1-2, the V gene TRBV28; TRBD1 is a possible D gene (5 bases). The CDR3 contains 12 residues. Per the germline V gene, CDR1 is MDHEN and CDR2 is SYDVKM. Between the trimmed V and J ends, which lost 10 bases and 0 bases, there was a span of 9 bases. CDR3 region: CATRDSNYGYTF. In nucleotides, the CDR3 is TGTGCCACCCGGGACTCTAACTATGGCTACACCTTC.

The V gene is TRBV5-1, the J gene TRBJ2-7, with TRBD2 matching over 9 bases. Germline CDR1 SGHRS, CDR2 YFSETQ. The CDR3 has 15 residues. V lost 4 bases and J lost 6; bases outside the gene matches: 11. The CDR3 here is CASSRRAGGLTEQYF. In DNA, the CDR3 is TGCGCCAGCAGCAGGAGGGCGGGAGGGCTTACCGAGCAGTACTTC.

The V call is TRBV6-5, the J call TRBJ1-2, with 12 bases identical to TRBD1. V was pared by 6 bases and J by 9 bases, with 11 bases of the junction left unmatched. This CDR3 has 15 residues. Germline CDR1 and CDR2: MNHEY and SVGAGI. The CDR3 DNA reads as TGTGCCAGCAGCCCGTACTCCGGGACAGGGGGCCGCTACACCTTC. It codes for CASSPYSGTGGRYTF.

This clone was picked up a small number of times. The rearrangement joins TRBV4-1 to TRBJ1-5, with D possibly TRBD1 on 6 matching bases. CDR1 MGHRA and CDR2 YSYEKL come from the germline V gene. The CDR3 consists of 15 residues. V was cut by 4 bases and J by 8 bases, with 18 bases left in between. This chain's CDR3 is CASSPKTGSPEPQHF. The CDR3 bases are TGCGCCAGCAGCCCGAAAACAGGGTCTCCTGAGCCCCAGCATTTT.